This T cell receptor (beta chain) was observed in a study of blood T cell repertoires in COVID-19. Study-wide background: Spain, Italy and the United States supplied samples that represented acute and convalescent COVID-19. Sample material is recorded as cDNA or gDNA derived from T cells, B-cell-depleted T cells, or PBMCs.

This CDR3 is 14 amino acids long. V was pared by 0 bases and J by 6 bases, with 2 bases of the junction left unmatched. Germline CDR1 is KGHSY and CDR2 is FQNENV. Under the authors' procedure: Amplification of reference gene primers provided the estimated nucleated cell counts. Sequenced by immunoSEQ multiplex PCR; TCRdb stores in-frame clones only, minus some. The DNA was the basis for D and trimming; V, J and clone size are from that table. The sample carries approximately 240,000 clones, 80% to 95% recorded once. The sequenced material came from peripheral blood. This sequence joins TRBV16 and TRBJ1-5; TRBD1 aligns across 7 bases. The receptor comes from a man aged 25-45 years with COVID-19, enrolled during active disease. This CDR3 is CASSQSTGPQPQHF. CDR3 sequence (DNA): TGTGCCAGCAGCCAATCGACAGGGCCTCAGCCCCAGCATTTT.